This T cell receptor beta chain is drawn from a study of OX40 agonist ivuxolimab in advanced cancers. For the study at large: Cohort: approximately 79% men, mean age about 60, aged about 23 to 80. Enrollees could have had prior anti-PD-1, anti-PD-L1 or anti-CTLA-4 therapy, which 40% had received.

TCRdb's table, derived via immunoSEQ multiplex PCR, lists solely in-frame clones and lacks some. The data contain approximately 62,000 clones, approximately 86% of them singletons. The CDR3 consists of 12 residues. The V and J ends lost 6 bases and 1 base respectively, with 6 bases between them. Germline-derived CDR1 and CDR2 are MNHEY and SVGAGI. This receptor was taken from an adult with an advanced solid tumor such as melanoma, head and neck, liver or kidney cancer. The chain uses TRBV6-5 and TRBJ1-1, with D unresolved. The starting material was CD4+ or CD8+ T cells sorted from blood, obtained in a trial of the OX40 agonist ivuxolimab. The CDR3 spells CASRGSNTEAFF. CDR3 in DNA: TGTGCCAGCAGGGGGTCGAACACTGAAGCTTTCTTT.